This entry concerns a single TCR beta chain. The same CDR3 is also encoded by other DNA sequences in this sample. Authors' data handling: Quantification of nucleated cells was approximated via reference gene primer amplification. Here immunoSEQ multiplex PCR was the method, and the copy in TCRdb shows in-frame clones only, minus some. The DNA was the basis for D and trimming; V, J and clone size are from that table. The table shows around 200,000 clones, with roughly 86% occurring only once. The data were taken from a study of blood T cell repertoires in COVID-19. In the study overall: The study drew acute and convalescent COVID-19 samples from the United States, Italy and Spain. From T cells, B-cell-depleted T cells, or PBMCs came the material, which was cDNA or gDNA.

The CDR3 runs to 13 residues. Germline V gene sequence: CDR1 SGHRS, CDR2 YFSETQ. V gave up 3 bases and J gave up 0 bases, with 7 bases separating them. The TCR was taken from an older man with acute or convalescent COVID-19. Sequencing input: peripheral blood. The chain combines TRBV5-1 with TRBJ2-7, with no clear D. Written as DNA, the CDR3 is TGCGCCAGCAGCTCGTTGAGCTCCTACGAGCAGTACTTC. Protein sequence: CASSSLSSYEQYF.